This TCR beta chain was identified during a study of identical twins. Study conclusions and caveats: In cord blood, abundant beta clonotypes had fewer insertions; memory showed no trend. Conclusions came from cross-sectional statistical analysis, not from following the same donors.

The sample holds a few counts of this clonotype. Its target is unknown. Germline V lookup: CDR1 SGHRS, CDR2 YFSETQ. This CDR3 region has 14 residues. With 4 bases removed from V and 4 bases from J, the gap between germline ends came to 15 bases. TCRdb recomputed calls from the 5' RACE reads with MiXCR, one row per CDR3 protein. Here the sample spans roughly 720,000 distinct CDR3 sequences, about 18% being singletons. This sample was shared with a second study, whose subject was T cells expressing NK-cell markers. From that study: Seven sequenced donors out of eight were HCMV-seropositive, one seronegative.

The chain combines TRBV5-1 with TRBJ2-7, with D unclear. What was sequenced was PBMCs. The TCR was taken from a woman aged 18-29 years in good health. Here the CDR3 reads CASSPRLGDYEQYF. The CDR3 region has the DNA TGCGCCAGCAGCCCACGTCTCGGAGATTACGAGCAGTACTTC.